The clone carrying this TCR beta chain was counted at least ten times. The antigen remains unidentified. The data were taken from a study of human T cells and chemical hapten exposure. Time point reported: patch test 1, 2 weeks after DPC sensitization. Documented treatment: therapeutic diphenylcyclopropenone sensitization with weekly scalp DPC. Phlebotomy was performed prior to application of every patch test. From the RACE reads, TCRdb called clonotypes with MiXCR, one entry per CDR3 protein. The sample records roughly 190,000 distinct CDR3 sequences, more than 20% being singletons. Study findings and constraints: Donors in the study had alopecia, meaning their immune response may differ from healthy people's. TCRs above 1 in 1000 frequency stayed constant with DPC sensitization.

Trimming took 7 bases from V and 0 from J; bases not matched to a gene: 14. Germline loops: CDR1 MNHNY, CDR2 SVGAGI (reference sequence). The CDR3 totals 18 residues. Sample: whole blood, taken in connection with sensitization to the hapten diphenylcyclopropenone (DPC). The receptor was derived from a woman aged 50 to 65 with alopecia areata. Some clones in this sample may be carry-over from other donors' samples. The chain couples TRBV6-6 to TRBJ1-5; 8 positions match TRBD1. The CDR3 bases are TGTGCCAGCAACAGAGGACAGGGAAGGGTAAATAGCAATCAGCCCCAGCATTTT. It yields the protein CASNRGQGRVNSNQPQHF.